Following are 21 T cell receptor beta chains from one sample sequenced in a study of CD8 T cells in Susac syndrome. Random hexamers were used to reverse transcribe the RNA input (roughly 0.5 to 1 ug). TCRdb recomputed calls from the immunoSEQ multiplex PCR reads with MiXCR, one row per CDR3 protein. The data hold more than 200,000 distinct CDR3 sequences, with roughly 95% observed a single time. The sample comprised CD4+ T cells from PBMCs. Receptors were obtained from a human donor with multiple sclerosis.

The chain carries TRBV9 and TRBJ2-1, with 8 bases aligning to TRBD2. V trimming: 0 bases; J trimming: 1 base; junction bases outside the gene matches: 12. The CDR3 has 19 residues. The V gene's germline CDR1 is SGDLS and CDR2 YYNGEE. DNA for the CDR3: TGTGCCAGCAGCGTAGCTACAGGGACTAGTGGGTTGTCCTACAATGAGCAGTTCTTC. This gives the protein CASSVATGTSGLSYNEQFF.

This chain uses TRBV5-1 with TRBJ1-1; 7 bases match TRBD1. Per germline, CDR1 SGHRS and CDR2 YFSETQ. This CDR3 is 12 amino acids long. Unmatched junction bases numbered 1, after V lost 0 bases and J lost 8 bases. This chain's CDR3 is CASSLDRGEAFF. The CDR3 DNA follows: TGCGCCAGCAGCTTGGACAGGGGAGAAGCTTTCTTT.

The V gene is TRBV5-4, the J gene TRBJ2-1; 8 bases map to TRBD2. Germline loops: CDR1 SGHNT, CDR2 YYREEE (reference sequence). The junction had 3 bases not matched to a gene; V was cut back by 0 bases and J by 7 bases. The CDR3 runs 14 residues. This CDR3 is CASSLDGRGNEQFF. DNA for the CDR3: TGTGCCAGCAGCTTGGACGGGAGGGGGAATGAGCAGTTCTTC.

The V and J genes are TRBV6-1 and TRBJ2-5, with D hard to call. Trimming took 11 bases from V and 1 from J, leaving 17 bases between them. The CDR3 is 14 residues long. The V gene's germline CDR1 is MNHNS and CDR2 SASEGT. The CDR3 DNA reads as TGTGCCTCACGCTGGGTCGGCAGCCAAGAGACCCAGTACTTC. As protein: CASRWVGSQETQYF.

The chain joins TRBV5-1 to TRBJ2-5; 7 bases align to TRBD2. Trimming cost V 0 bases and J 1 base; bases outside gene matches: 6. The CDR3 is 16 amino acids. CDR1 is SGHRS and CDR2 is YFSETQ in the germline V gene. The CDR3 DNA follows: TGCGCCAGCAGCTTGGAGGTAGCGGGCATCCAAGAGACCCAGTACTTC. Protein product: CASSLEVAGIQETQYF.

The CDR3 DNA is TGTGCCAGCAGTACCGACAGAGACAATGAGCAGTTCTTC. It translates to CASSTDRDNEQFF. The chain couples TRBV12-3 or TRBV12-4 to TRBJ2-1; D is perhaps TRBD1 (5 bases). Trimming left V 5 bases short and J 5 bases short, with 10 bases between. CDR3 length: 13 amino acids.

V and J are TRBV6-1 and TRBJ2-7; no reliable D call. The germline gives CDR1 MNHNS, CDR2 SASEGT. This CDR3 contains 14 residues. The ends were cut back, 6 bases at V and 0 bases at J, with 12 bases in the middle. For the CDR3, the DNA is TGTGCCAGCAGCTTAGACCAGATCTCCTACGAGCAGTACGTC. It codes for CASSLDQISYEQYV.

The chain links TRBV20-1 to TRBJ1-2; 7 positions match TRBD1. Germline V CDR1 and CDR2: DFQATT, SNEGSKA (reference sequence). V gave up 2 bases and J gave up 2 bases; unmatched junction bases: 8. CDR3 length: 15 amino acids. The CDR3 bases are TGCAGTGCTAGACCCCCGGGACAGACAAACTATGGCTACACCTTC. As protein: CSARPPGQTNYGYTF.

The V and J genes are TRBV11-2 and TRBJ2-1; 7 nucleotides agree with TRBD1. Germline CDR1 is SGHAT and CDR2 is FQNNGV. The CDR3 covers 14 residues. Trimming took 5 bases from V and 7 from J; bases not matched to a gene: 8. The CDR3 sequence: CASSPDRVGNEQFF. CDR3 coding DNA: TGTGCCAGCAGCCCCGACAGGGTCGGGAATGAGCAGTTCTTC. Full variable domain (remainder filled in from reference TRBV11-2 and TRBJ2-1): EAGVAQSPRYKIIEKRQSVAFWCNPISGHATLYWYQQILGQGPKLLIQFQNNGVVDDSQLPKDRFSAERLKGVDSTLKIQPAKLEDSAVYLCASSPDRVGNEQFFGPGTRLTVL.

V and J are TRBV20-1 and TRBJ1-2; no reliable D call. V was shortened by 5 bases and J by 5 bases, with 9 bases between the two germline ends. The CDR3 loop spans 11 amino acids. The germline gives CDR1 DFQATT, CDR2 SNEGSKA (reference sequence). Written as DNA, the CDR3 is TGCAGTGCTGTTTTAACGTATGGCTACACCTTC. Residues: CSAVLTYGYTF.

V is TRBV5-1 and J is TRBJ2-5, with 7 bases identical to TRBD2. The CDR3 loop spans 14 amino acids. Trimming at V came to 0 bases and at J to 4 bases, leaving 3 bases not matched to a gene. Germline CDR1 is SGHRS and CDR2 is YFSETQ. The CDR3 is CASSLDWGGETQYF. The CDR3 DNA sequence: TGCGCCAGCAGCTTGGATTGGGGGGGAGAGACCCAGTACTTC.

The chain uses TRBV24-1 and TRBJ2-7, with TRBD1 matching 8 bases. V shed 7 bases, J shed 3 bases, and the junction held 4 bases outside the gene matches. This CDR3 comprises 13 residues. The germline CDR1 and CDR2 sequences are KGHDR and SFDVKD. Here the CDR3 reads CATSYRGSYEQYF. In DNA, the CDR3 is TGTGCCACCAGCTACAGGGGGAGCTACGAGCAGTACTTC.

This rearrangement joins TRBV15 to TRBJ2-5; unclear D gene. Germline loops: CDR1 LNHNV, CDR2 YYDKDF (reference sequence). This CDR3 region has 12 residues. Trimming removed 6 bases from V and 1 base from J, with 6 bases in between. CDR3 sequence: CATRGLQETQYF. For the CDR3, the DNA is TGTGCCACCAGGGGCCTCCAAGAGACCCAGTACTTC.

This chain links TRBV5-4 with TRBJ2-7; 9 bases align to TRBD1. This CDR3 is built from 13 residues. Germline V gene sequence: CDR1 SGHNT, CDR2 YYREEE (reference sequence). V trimming: 6 bases; J trimming: 7 bases; junction bases outside the gene matches: 8. The CDR3: CASTAQGAWEQYF. The DNA for the CDR3 is TGTGCCAGCACGGCACAGGGGGCGTGGGAGCAGTACTTC. Variable domain in full (rest from reference TRBV5-4 and TRBJ2-7): ETGVTQSPTHLIKTRGQQVTLRCSSQSGHNTVSWYQQALGQGPQFIFQYYREEENGRGNFPPRFSGLQFPNYSSELNVNALELDDSALYLCASTAQGAWEQYFGPGTRLTVT.

This clonotype was detected only a few times. The chain recombines TRBV5-6 with TRBJ1-1, with D uncertain. CDR1 is SGHDT, CDR2 YYEEEE, per germline. The V and J ends lost 2 bases and 1 base respectively, with 9 bases between them. The CDR3 sequence is 14 residues long. The CDR3 loop reads CASSLLGQNTEAFF. The CDR3 DNA is TGTGCCAGCAGCTTATTAGGCCAGAACACTGAAGCTTTCTTT.

V gene TRBV11-2 combines with J gene TRBJ2-1, with no clear D. The germline V and J ends were trimmed by 0 bases and 7 bases, with 7 bases remaining between them. CDR1 and CDR2 (germline): SGHAT, FQNNGV. The CDR3 is 13 residues long. The CDR3 sequence is CASSLERLNEQFF. For the CDR3, the DNA is TGTGCCAGCAGCTTAGAACGGCTTAATGAGCAGTTCTTC. Together with reference TRBV11-2 and TRBJ2-1, the CDR3 gives the full variable domain: EAGVAQSPRYKIIEKRQSVAFWCNPISGHATLYWYQQILGQGPKLLIQFQNNGVVDDSQLPKDRFSAERLKGVDSTLKIQPAKLEDSAVYLCASSLERLNEQFFGPGTRLTVL.

The chain is built from TRBV28 and TRBJ2-7; TRBD2 matches at 8 bases. CDR1 and CDR2 (germline): MDHEN, SYDVKM. CDR3 size: 14 residues. The J segment lost 0 bases and the V segment lost 7 bases, leaving 5 bases of the junction unmatched. The CDR3 spells CASKTSGSSYEQYF. In DNA, the CDR3 is TGTGCCAGCAAAACTAGCGGCAGCTCCTACGAGCAGTACTTC.

The CDR3 bases are TGTGCCAGCAGCCAAGCGGGGGGGGCCTACGAGCAGTACTTC. This sequence encodes CASSQAGGAYEQYF. The chain joins TRBV14 to TRBJ2-7; 8 positions agree with TRBD2. The ends lost 1 base at V and 2 bases at J; junction bases unmatched: 1. Germline-derived CDR1 and CDR2 are SGHDN and FVKESK. The CDR3 totals 14 residues.

The chain employs TRBV12-3 or TRBV12-4 and TRBJ2-2, with a possible D match to TRBD1 (5 bases). V was clipped by 2 bases and J by 6 bases, with 10 bases between them. This CDR3 spans 14 amino acids. CDR3 sequence reads: CASSLSVGAGELFF. The CDR3, as DNA: TGTGCCAGCAGTTTATCCGTAGGGGCCGGGGAGCTGTTTTTT.

In this sample, this clonotype turned up once. The CDR3 loop is CASSPWASGDLTDTQYF. As DNA, the CDR3 is TGTGCCAGCAGTCCATGGGCCAGTGGGGACCTCACAGATACGCAGTATTTT. This sequence joins TRBV12-3 or TRBV12-4 and TRBJ2-3; D is perhaps TRBD1 or TRBD2 (5 bases each). Trimming stripped 5 bases from V and 2 bases from J, with 20 bases between. The CDR3 is made up of 17 amino acids.

This clonotype was found once. The chain combines TRBV9 with TRBJ1-1; D remains unclear. V gave up 0 bases and J gave up 0 bases, with 9 bases separating them. From germline, CDR1 is SGDLS and CDR2 YYNGEE. The CDR3 has 15 amino acids. The CDR3 region is CASSVEPNMNTEAFF. Here the CDR3 DNA reads TGTGCCAGCAGCGTAGAACCGAACATGAACACTGAAGCTTTCTTT.